This is a list of T cell receptor beta chains from one sample in a study of cytomegalovirus exposure and HLA in healthy donors. Assay: immunoSEQ multiplex PCR; the TCRdb copy retains only in-frame clones and omits some. The sample carries roughly 250,000 clones, 65% to 85% recorded once. Sequencing was carried out using PBMCs. These receptors all come from a female donor in good health and CMV-seronegative. The CDR3 runs from the conserved cysteine through the conserved F or W. Fields, in order: CDR3 length, J gene, D gene, V gene, clone size, CDR3 DNA, CDR3 protein. The D gene is left open where the match is weak. Rows give clone size only sometimes, using once, few, many, or a class for an expanded clone.

len: 18; j_gene: TRBJ2-7; d_gene: -; v_gene: TRBV11-3; abundance: once; CDR3nt: TGTGCCAGCAGCGTCATTCCCTCCCCTCTAACGAGCTCCTACGAGCAGTACTTC; CDR3aa: CASSVIPSPLTSSYEQYF
len: 16; j_gene: TRBJ2-7; d_gene: TRBD2; v_gene: TRBV10-1; abundance: -; CDR3nt: TGCGCCATCACTAGCGGGAGGCTCGGGAGCTCCTACGAGCAGTACTTC; CDR3aa: CAITSGRLGSSYEQYF
len: 14; j_gene: TRBJ2-7; d_gene: TRBD2; v_gene: TRBV28; abundance: -; CDR3nt: TGTGCCAGCAGTCCAACCGGGACTAGCGACGAGCAGTACTTC; CDR3aa: CASSPTGTSDEQYF
len: 14; j_gene: TRBJ2-1; d_gene: -; v_gene: TRBV7-9; abundance: -; CDR3nt: TGTGCCACACCAAAGCGGAGCTCCTACAATGAGCAGTTCTTC; CDR3aa: CATPKRSSYNEQFF
len: 14; j_gene: TRBJ2-1; d_gene: -; v_gene: TRBV25-1; abundance: -; CDR3nt: TGTGCCAGCAGTGAATGGCGGGTTTCCAATGAGCAGTTCTTC; CDR3aa: CASSEWRVSNEQFF
len: 13; j_gene: TRBJ2-1; d_gene: TRBD2; v_gene: TRBV7-2; abundance: few; CDR3nt: TGTGCCAGCAGCCACGGGGGGGTCAATGAGCAGTTCTTC; CDR3aa: CASSHGGVNEQFF
len: 14; j_gene: TRBJ2-3; d_gene: -; v_gene: TRBV9; abundance: -; CDR3nt: TGTGCCAGCAGCGTAGTCTTAGTCACAGATACGCAGTATTTT; CDR3aa: CASSVVLVTDTQYF
len: 15; j_gene: TRBJ2-7; d_gene: TRBD2; v_gene: TRBV5-1; abundance: once; CDR3nt: TGCGCCAGCAGCGCCGGGACTAGCGGGAGCCAACCTCAGTACTTC; CDR3aa: CASSAGTSGSQPQYF
len: 17; j_gene: TRBJ2-1; d_gene: TRBD2; v_gene: TRBV30; abundance: -; CDR3nt: TGTGCCTGGAGTGGCGCCAAGCGGGGAAGCTCCTACAATGAGCAGTTCTTC; CDR3aa: CAWSGAKRGSSYNEQFF
len: 15; j_gene: TRBJ2-2; d_gene: -; v_gene: TRBV19; abundance: -; CDR3nt: TGTGCCAGTAGTATAGTTTCAAGCGGGACCGGGGAGCTGTTTTTT; CDR3aa: CASSIVSSGTGELFF
len: 14; j_gene: TRBJ2-7; d_gene: TRBD1; v_gene: TRBV6-5; abundance: -; CDR3nt: TGTGCCAGCAGTTACGTTACAGGGGATTACGAGCAGTACTTC; CDR3aa: CASSYVTGDYEQYF
len: 19; j_gene: TRBJ2-3; d_gene: TRBD2; v_gene: TRBV6-1; abundance: -; CDR3nt: TGTGCCAGCAGTGAAGAAGTCCCCGGACTAGCGGGAGGGCGAGATACGCAGTATTTT; CDR3aa: CASSEEVPGLAGGRDTQYF
len: 16; j_gene: TRBJ2-2; d_gene: TRBD2; v_gene: TRBV18; abundance: -; CDR3nt: TGTGCCAGCTCACCACTAGCGGGTGGAGGTACCGGGGAGCTGTTTTTT; CDR3aa: CASSPLAGGGTGELFF
len: 14; j_gene: TRBJ1-5; d_gene: -; v_gene: TRBV6-1; abundance: -; CDR3nt: TGTGCCAGCACTAAGGAGAGGGCGGGGCAGCCCCAGCATTTT; CDR3aa: CASTKERAGQPQHF
len: 13; j_gene: TRBJ1-5; d_gene: TRBD1; v_gene: TRBV10-2; abundance: -; CDR3nt: TGCGCCAGTGGGACAGGGGACAATCAGCCCCAGCATTTT; CDR3aa: CASGTGDNQPQHF
len: 19; j_gene: TRBJ2-6; d_gene: -; v_gene: TRBV7-9; abundance: -; CDR3nt: TGTGCCAGCAGCTCGCCCCGTGGCAGGGGAACATCAGGGGCCAACGTCCTGACTTTC; CDR3aa: CASSSPRGRGTSGANVLTF
len: 15; j_gene: TRBJ1-5; d_gene: -; v_gene: TRBV2; abundance: -; CDR3nt: TGTGCCAGCAGTGAAGAAAGCGGCCGAGCTCAGCCCCAGCATTTT; CDR3aa: CASSEESGRAQPQHF
len: 14; j_gene: TRBJ2-7; d_gene: -; v_gene: TRBV10-2; abundance: -; CDR3nt: TGCGCCAGCAGTGAAGCGTCCTATCCCGCCGAGGAGTACTTC; CDR3aa: CASSEASYPAEEYF
len: 16; j_gene: TRBJ1-1; d_gene: TRBD1; v_gene: TRBV2; abundance: few; CDR3nt: TGTGCCAGCAGTTTGGAGTCGGCGGGACAGGGGGCTGAAGCTTTCTTT; CDR3aa: CASSLESAGQGAEAFF
len: 13; j_gene: TRBJ1-1; d_gene: -; v_gene: TRBV30; abundance: few; CDR3nt: TGTGCCTGGAGTCAAGGAGTGAACACTGAAGCTTTCTTT; CDR3aa: CAWSQGVNTEAFF
len: 17; j_gene: TRBJ2-7; d_gene: TRBD2; v_gene: TRBV28; abundance: -; CDR3nt: TGTGCCAGCAGTTTAAATCCCGGGACTAGCGGGAGGTACGAGCAGTACTTC; CDR3aa: CASSLNPGTSGRYEQYF
len: 14; j_gene: TRBJ1-1; d_gene: TRBD1; v_gene: TRBV28; abundance: -; CDR3nt: TGTGCCAGCAGTTTAGCAGGGGGCTGGGGTGAAGCTTTCTTT; CDR3aa: CASSLAGGWGEAFF
len: 16; j_gene: TRBJ2-5; d_gene: -; v_gene: TRBV5-4; abundance: -; CDR3nt: TGTGCCAGCAGCCCCCGCCTGGGAGCCGGAGAAGAGACCCAGTACTTC; CDR3aa: CASSPRLGAGEETQYF
len: 15; j_gene: TRBJ2-1; d_gene: -; v_gene: TRBV9; abundance: -; CDR3nt: TGTGCCAGCAGCCCTCAGCCCGGGAGCGGCAATGAGCAGTTCTTC; CDR3aa: CASSPQPGSGNEQFF
len: 12; j_gene: TRBJ1-1; d_gene: -; v_gene: TRBV19; abundance: -; CDR3nt: TGTGCCAGTACGCTCGGGAACACTGAAGCTTTCTTT; CDR3aa: CASTLGNTEAFF
len: 11; j_gene: TRBJ2-5; d_gene: -; v_gene: TRBV2; abundance: -; CDR3nt: TGTGCCACCTCGTACCAAGAGACCCAGTACTTC; CDR3aa: CATSYQETQYF
len: 16; j_gene: TRBJ2-1; d_gene: TRBD1; v_gene: TRBV5-1; abundance: -; CDR3nt: TGCGCCAGCAGCTTCCAGGGACAGGGTATTTGGGGTGAGCAGTTCTTC; CDR3aa: CASSFQGQGIWGEQFF
len: 17; j_gene: TRBJ2-2; d_gene: -; v_gene: TRBV5-1; abundance: -; CDR3nt: TGCGCCAGCAGCTTGGTCTGGACTACTCCCAGGGCCGGGGAGCTGTTTTTT; CDR3aa: CASSLVWTTPRAGELFF